The clone carrying this T cell receptor beta chain was seen just once. Source study methods: By means of reference gene primer amplification, nucleated cell counts were estimated. TCRdb's table, derived via immunoSEQ multiplex PCR, lists solely in-frame clones and lacks some. V, J and clone size are taken as reported in that table, and D and trimming were inferred from the DNA itself. The sample holds roughly 200,000 clones, 75% to 85% seen once. These data are taken from a study of blood T cell repertoires in COVID-19. Study information: T cells, B-cell-depleted T cells, or PBMCs supplied cDNA or gDNA.

The CDR3 consists of 16 residues. The ends lost 1 base at V and 6 bases at J; junction bases unmatched: 5. CDR1 and CDR2 (germline): SGHNT, YENEEA. The source is a woman aged 25 to 39 with COVID-19, enrolled during active disease. This chain joins TRBV11-3 and TRBJ2-1, with 11 bases aligning to TRBD2. The sample taken for sequencing was peripheral blood. CDR3 sequence reads: CASSLGNLAGGNEQFF. The CDR3 DNA follows: TGTGCCAGCAGCTTAGGTAACCTAGCGGGGGGCAATGAGCAGTTCTTC.